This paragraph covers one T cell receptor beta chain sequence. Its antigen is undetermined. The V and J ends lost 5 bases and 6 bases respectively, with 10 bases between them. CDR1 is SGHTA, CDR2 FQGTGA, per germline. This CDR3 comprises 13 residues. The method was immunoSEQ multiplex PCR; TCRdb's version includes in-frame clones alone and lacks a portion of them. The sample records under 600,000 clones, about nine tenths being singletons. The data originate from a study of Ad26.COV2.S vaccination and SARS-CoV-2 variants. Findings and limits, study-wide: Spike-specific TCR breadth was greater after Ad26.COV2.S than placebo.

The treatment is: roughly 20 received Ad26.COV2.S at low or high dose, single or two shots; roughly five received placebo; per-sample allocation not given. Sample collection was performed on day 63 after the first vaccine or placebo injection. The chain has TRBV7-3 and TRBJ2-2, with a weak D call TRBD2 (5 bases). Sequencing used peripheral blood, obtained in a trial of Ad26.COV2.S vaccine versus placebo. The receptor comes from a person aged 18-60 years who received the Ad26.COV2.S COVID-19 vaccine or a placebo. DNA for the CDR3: TGTGCCAGCAGCCTGTCCGGGGCCGGGGAGCTGTTTTTT. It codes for CASSLSGAGELFF.